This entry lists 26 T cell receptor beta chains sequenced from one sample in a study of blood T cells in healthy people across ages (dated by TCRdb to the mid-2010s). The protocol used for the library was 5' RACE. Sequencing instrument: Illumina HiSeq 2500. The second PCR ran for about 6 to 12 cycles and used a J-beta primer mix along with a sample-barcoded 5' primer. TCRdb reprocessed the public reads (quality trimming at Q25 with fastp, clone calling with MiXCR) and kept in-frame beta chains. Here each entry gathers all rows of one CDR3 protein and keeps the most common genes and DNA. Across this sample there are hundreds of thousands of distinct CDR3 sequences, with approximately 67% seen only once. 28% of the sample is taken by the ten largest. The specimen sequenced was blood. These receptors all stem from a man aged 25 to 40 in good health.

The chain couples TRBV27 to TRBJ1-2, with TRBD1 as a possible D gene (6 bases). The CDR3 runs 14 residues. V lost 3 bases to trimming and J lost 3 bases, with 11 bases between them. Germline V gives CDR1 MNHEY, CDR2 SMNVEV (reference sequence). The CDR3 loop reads CASSFLDSHYGYTF. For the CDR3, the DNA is TGTGCCAGCAGTTTCTTGGACAGCCACTATGGCTACACCTTC.

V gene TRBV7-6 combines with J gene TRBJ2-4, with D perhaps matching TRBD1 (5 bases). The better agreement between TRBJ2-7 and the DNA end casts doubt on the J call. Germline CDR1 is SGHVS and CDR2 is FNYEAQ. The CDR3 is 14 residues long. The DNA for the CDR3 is TGTGCCAGCAGCTTAGATGAGGACACCTACGAGCAGTACTTC. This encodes CASSLDEDTYEQYF.

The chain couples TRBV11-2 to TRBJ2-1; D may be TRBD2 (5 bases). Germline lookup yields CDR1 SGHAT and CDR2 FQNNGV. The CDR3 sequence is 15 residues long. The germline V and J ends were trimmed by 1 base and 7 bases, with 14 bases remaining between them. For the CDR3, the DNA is TGTGCCAGCAGCTTAGCGGGGTTAACGGGTAATGAGCAGTTCTTC. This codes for CASSLAGLTGNEQFF.

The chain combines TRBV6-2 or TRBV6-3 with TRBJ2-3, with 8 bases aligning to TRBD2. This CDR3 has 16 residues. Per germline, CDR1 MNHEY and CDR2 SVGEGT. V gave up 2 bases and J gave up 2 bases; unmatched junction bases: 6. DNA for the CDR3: TGTGCCAGCAGTTACGCTGGCGGGGGGTACACAGATACGCAGTATTTT. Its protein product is CASSYAGGGYTDTQYF.

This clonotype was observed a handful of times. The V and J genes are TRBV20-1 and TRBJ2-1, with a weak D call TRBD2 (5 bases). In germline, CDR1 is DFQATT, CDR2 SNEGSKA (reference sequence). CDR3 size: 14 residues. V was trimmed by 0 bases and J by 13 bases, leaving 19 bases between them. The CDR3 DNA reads TGCAGTGCTAGAGAAGAGGGTTTGTCGGAGACCCAGTTCTTC. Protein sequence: CSAREEGLSETQFF.

The CDR3 is CASSLGFRGGETQYF. CDR3 nucleotides: TGTGCCAGCAGTTTAGGGTTTCGGGGAGGAGAGACCCAGTACTTC. The gene calls are TRBV27 and TRBJ2-5; tentatively, D is TRBD2 (6 bases). V lost 2 bases and J 4 bases, leaving 14 bases between the germline ends. This CDR3 is built from 15 residues. CDR1 is MNHEY and CDR2 is SMNVEV in the germline V gene (reference sequence).

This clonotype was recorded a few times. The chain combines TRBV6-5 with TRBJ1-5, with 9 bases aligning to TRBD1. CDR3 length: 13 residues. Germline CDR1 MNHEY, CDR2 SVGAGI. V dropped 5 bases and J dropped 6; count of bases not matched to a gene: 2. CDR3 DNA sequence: TGTGCCAGCAGTCCGGACAGGGGTCAGCCCCAGCATTTT. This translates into CASSPDRGQPQHF.

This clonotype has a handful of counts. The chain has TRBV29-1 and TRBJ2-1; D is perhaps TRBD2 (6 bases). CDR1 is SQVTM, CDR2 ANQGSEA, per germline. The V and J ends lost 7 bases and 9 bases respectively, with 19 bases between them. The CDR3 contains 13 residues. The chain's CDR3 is CSGVPGGGGEQFF. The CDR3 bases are TGCAGCGGGGTCCCCGGGGGTGGCGGTGAGCAGTTCTTC.

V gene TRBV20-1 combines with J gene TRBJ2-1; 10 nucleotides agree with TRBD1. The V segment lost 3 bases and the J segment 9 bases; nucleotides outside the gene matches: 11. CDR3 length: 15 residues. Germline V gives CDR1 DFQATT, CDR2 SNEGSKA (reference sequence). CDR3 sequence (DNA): TGCAGTGCTAGGACGGGGACAGGGGCCCCTCCTGAGCAGTTCTTC. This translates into CSARTGTGAPPEQFF.

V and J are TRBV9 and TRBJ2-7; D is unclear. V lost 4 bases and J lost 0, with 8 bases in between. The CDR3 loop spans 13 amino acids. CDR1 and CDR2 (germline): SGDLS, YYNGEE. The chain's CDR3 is CASSPRYSYEQYF. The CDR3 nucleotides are TGTGCCAGCAGCCCGCGGTACTCCTACGAGCAGTACTTC.

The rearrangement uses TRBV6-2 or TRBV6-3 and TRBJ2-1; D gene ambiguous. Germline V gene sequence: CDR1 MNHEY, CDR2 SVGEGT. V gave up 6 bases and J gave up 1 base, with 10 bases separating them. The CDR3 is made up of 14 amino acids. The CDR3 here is CASRVGPSYNEQFF. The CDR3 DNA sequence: TGTGCCAGCAGAGTCGGACCATCCTACAATGAGCAGTTCTTC.

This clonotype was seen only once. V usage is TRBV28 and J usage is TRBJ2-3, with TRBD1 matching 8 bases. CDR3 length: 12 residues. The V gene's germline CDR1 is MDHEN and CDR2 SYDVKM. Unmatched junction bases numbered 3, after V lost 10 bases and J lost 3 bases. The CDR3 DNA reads TGTGCCACTCGACAGGGGACAGATACGCAGTATTTT. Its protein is CATRQGTDTQYF.

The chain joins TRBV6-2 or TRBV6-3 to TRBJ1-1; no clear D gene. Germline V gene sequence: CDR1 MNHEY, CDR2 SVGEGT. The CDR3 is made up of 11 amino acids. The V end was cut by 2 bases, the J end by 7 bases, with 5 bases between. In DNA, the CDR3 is TGTGCCAGCAGTTACAACGATGAAGCTTTCTTT. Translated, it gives CASSYNDEAFF.

The CDR3 here is CASTLTGRAGANVLTF. The CDR3 DNA reads TGTGCCAGCACCCTGACAGGGAGGGCTGGGGCCAACGTCCTGACTTTC. The V and J genes are TRBV2 and TRBJ2-6, with D possibly being TRBD1 or TRBD2 (7 bases each). The CDR3 has 16 amino acids. CDR1 and CDR2 (germline): SNHLY, FYNNEI. The V end lost 7 bases, the J end lost 2 bases, and 15 bases lay between the germline ends.

CDR3 in amino acids: CASSFATRTDTQYF. In nucleotides, the CDR3 is TGTGCCAGCAGTTTTGCGACTCGGACAGATACGCAGTATTTT. The V gene is TRBV12-3 or TRBV12-4, the J gene TRBJ2-3, with D hard to call. The V end lost 3 bases, the J end lost 3 bases, and 10 bases lay between the germline ends. The CDR3 runs to 14 residues.

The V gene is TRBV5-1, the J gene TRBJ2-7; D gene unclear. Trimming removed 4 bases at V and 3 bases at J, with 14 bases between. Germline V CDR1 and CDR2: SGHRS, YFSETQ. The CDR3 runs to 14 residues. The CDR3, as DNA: TGCGCCAGCAGCCGGAACACAGTAAACTACGAGCAGTACTTC. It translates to CASSRNTVNYEQYF.

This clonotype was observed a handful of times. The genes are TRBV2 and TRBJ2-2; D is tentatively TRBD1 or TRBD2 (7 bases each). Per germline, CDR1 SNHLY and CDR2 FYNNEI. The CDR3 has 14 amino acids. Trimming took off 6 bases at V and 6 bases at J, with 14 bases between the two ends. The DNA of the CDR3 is TGTGCCAGCAGCGAGACAGGGAGGGCCGGGGAGCTGTTTTTT. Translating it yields CASSETGRAGELFF.

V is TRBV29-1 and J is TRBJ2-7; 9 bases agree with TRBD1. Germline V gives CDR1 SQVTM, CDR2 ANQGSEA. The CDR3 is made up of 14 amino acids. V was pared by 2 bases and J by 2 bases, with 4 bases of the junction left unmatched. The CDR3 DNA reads TGCAGCGTTGAACCGGGACAGGGAACCTACGAGCAGTACTTC. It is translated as CSVEPGQGTYEQYF.

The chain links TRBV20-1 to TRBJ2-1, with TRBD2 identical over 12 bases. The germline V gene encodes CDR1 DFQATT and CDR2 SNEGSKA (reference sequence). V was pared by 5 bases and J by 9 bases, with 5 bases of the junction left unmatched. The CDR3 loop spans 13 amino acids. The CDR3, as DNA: TGCAGTGCTCCTAGCGGGGGGGCCGGTGAGCAGTTCTTC. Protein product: CSAPSGGAGEQFF.

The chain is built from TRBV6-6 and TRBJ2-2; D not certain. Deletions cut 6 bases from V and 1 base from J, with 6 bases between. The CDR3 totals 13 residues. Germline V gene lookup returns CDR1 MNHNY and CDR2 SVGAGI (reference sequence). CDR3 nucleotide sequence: TGTGCCAGCAGGGCAGGGAACACCGGGGAGCTGTTTTTT. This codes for CASRAGNTGELFF.

DNA of the CDR3: TGTGCCAGCAGCTTAGTGGGGATCCGCACAGATACGCAGTATTTT. This gives the protein CASSLVGIRTDTQYF. The J gene is TRBJ2-3, the V gene TRBV11-2; no reliable D call. Germline V gene sequence: CDR1 SGHAT, CDR2 FQNNGV. The CDR3 totals 15 residues. Trimming left V 1 base short and J 1 base short, with 9 bases between.

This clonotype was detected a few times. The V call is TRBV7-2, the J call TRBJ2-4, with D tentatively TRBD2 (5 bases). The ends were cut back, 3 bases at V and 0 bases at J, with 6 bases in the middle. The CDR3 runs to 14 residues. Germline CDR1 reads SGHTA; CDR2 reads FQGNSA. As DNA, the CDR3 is TGTGCCAGCAGCTTCGGAGGAGCCAAAAACATTCAGTACTTC. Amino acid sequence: CASSFGGAKNIQYF.

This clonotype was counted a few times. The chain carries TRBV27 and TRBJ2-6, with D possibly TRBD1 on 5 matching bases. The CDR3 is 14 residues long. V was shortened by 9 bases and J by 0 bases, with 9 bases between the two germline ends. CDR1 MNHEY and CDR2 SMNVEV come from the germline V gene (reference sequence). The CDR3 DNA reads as TGTGCCAGGAGACAGCCCTCTGGGGCCAACGTCCTGACTTTC. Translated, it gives CARRQPSGANVLTF.

In DNA form, the CDR3 reads TGCGCCAGCAGCTTACGGACAGGGGAGTACGAAAAACTGTTTTTT. This sequence encodes CASSLRTGEYEKLFF. The chain links TRBV5-1 to TRBJ1-4; 9 bases fit TRBD1. This CDR3 has 15 residues. Germline trimming cut 2 bases from V and 8 bases from J; bases unmatched to any gene: 7. From germline, CDR1 is SGHRS and CDR2 YFSETQ.

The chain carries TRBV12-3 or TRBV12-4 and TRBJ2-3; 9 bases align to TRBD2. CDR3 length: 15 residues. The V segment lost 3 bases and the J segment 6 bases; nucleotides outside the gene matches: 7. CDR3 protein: CASSFGSGRPDTQYF. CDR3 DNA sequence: TGTGCCAGCAGTTTTGGTAGCGGGAGACCTGATACGCAGTATTTT.

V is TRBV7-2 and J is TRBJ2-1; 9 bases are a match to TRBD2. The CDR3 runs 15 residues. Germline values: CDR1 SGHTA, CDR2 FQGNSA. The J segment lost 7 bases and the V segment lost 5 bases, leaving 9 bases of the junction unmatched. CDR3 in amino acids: CASSPERGALNEQFF. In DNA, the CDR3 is TGTGCCAGCAGCCCGGAGCGGGGGGCCCTTAATGAGCAGTTCTTC.